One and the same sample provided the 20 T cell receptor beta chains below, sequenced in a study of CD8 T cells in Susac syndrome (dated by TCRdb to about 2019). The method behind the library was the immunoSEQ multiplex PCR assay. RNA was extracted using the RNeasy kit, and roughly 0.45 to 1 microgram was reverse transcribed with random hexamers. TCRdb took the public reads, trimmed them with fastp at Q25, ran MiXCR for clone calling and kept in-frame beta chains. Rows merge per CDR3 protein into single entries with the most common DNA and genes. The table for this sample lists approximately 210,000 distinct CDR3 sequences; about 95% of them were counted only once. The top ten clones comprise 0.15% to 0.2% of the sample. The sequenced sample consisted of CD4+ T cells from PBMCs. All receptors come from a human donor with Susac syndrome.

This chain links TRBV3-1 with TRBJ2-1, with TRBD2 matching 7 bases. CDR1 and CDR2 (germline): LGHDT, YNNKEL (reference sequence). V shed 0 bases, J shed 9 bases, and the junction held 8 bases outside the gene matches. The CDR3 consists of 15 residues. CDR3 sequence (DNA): TGTGCCAGCAGCCAAGATGCTAGCGGTGGCGCTGAGCAGTTCTTC. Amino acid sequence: CASSQDASGGAEQFF.

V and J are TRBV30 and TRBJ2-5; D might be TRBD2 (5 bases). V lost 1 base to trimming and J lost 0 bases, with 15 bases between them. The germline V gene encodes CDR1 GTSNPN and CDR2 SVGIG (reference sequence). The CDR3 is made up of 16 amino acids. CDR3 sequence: CAWSAHGLFNQETQYF. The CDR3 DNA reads TGTGCCTGGAGTGCCCACGGACTGTTTAACCAAGAGACCCAGTACTTC.

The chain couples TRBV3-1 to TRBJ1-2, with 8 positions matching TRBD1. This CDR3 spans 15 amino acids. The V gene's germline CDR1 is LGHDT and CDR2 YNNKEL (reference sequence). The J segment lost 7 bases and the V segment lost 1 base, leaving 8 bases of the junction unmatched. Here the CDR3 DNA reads TGTGCCAGCAGCCAAGCTGGGACAGGCGACTCTGGCTACACCTTC. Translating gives CASSQAGTGDSGYTF.

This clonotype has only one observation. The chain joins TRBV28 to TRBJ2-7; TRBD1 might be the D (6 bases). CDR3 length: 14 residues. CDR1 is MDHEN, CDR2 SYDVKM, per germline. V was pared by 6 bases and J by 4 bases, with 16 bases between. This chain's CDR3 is CASRPPGTTYEQYF. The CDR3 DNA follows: TGTGCCAGCAGACCTCCAGGGACAACTTACGAGCAGTACTTC.

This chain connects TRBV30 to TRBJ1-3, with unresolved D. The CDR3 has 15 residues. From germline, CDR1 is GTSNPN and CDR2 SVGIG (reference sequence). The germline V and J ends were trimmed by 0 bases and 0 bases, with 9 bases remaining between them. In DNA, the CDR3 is TGTGCCTGGAGTGTACGGTTGGGCTCTGGAAACACCATATATTTT. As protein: CAWSVRLGSGNTIYF.

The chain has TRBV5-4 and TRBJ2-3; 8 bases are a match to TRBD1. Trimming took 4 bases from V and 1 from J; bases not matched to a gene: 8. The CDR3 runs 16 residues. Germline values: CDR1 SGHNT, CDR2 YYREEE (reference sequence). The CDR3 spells CASSGPSGQGTDTQYF. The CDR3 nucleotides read TGTGCCAGCAGCGGACCGTCGGGACAGGGCACAGATACGCAGTATTTT.

The CDR3 DNA follows: TGCGCCAGCTGGACAGGGTCTAACACCGGGGAGCTGTTTTTT. Translation: CASWTGSNTGELFF. The J gene is TRBJ2-2, the V gene TRBV5-1; TRBD1 aligns across 8 bases. The CDR3 spans 14 residues. Unmatched junction bases numbered 4, after V lost 7 bases and J lost 2 bases. Germline V CDR1 and CDR2: SGHRS, YFSETQ.

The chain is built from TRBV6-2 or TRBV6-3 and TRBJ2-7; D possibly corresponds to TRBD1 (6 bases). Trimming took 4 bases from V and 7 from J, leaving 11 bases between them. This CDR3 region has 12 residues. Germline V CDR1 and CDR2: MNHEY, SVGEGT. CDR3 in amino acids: CASSSGHREQYF. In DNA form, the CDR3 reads TGTGCCAGCAGTTCGGGACACCGGGAGCAGTACTTC.

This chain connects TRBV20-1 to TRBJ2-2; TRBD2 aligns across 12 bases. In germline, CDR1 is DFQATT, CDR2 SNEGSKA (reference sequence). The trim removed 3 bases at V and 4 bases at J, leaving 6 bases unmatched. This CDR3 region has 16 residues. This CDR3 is CSARLAGGRFTGELFF. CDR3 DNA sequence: TGCAGTGCTAGGCTAGCGGGGGGGCGATTCACCGGGGAGCTGTTTTTT.

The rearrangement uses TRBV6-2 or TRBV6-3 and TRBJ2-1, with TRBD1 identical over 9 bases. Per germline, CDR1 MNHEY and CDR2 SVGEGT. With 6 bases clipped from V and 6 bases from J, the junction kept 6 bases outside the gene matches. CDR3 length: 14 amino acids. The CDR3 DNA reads TGTGCCAGCAGCCGGGACAGGGCGATCAATGAGCAGTTCTTC. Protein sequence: CASSRDRAINEQFF.

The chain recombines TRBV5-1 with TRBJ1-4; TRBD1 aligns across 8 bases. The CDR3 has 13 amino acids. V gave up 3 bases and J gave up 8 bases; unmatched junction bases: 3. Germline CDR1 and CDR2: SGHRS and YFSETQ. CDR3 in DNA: TGCGCCAGCAGCTGGACAGGGCAAGAAAAACTGTTTTTT. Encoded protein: CASSWTGQEKLFF.

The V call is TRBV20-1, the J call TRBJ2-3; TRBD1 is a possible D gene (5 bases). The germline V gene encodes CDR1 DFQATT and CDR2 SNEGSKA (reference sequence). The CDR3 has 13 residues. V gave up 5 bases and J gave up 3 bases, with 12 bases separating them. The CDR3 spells CSAPVQGTDTQYF. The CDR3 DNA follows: TGCAGTGCTCCTGTGCAGGGTACAGATACGCAGTATTTT.

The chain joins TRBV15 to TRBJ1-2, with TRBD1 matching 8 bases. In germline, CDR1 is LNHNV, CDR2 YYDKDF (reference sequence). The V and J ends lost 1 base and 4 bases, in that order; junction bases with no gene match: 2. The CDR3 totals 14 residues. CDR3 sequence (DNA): TGTGCCACCAGCAGAGGGGACAGGAGCTATGGCTACACCTTC. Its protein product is CATSRGDRSYGYTF.

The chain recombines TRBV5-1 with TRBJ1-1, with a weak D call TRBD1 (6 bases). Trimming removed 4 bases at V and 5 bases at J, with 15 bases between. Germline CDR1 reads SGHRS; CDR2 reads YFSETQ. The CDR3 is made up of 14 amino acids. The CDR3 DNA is TGCGCCAGCAGCCTAGGGGACACGGAGACTGAAGCTTTCTTT. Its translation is CASSLGDTETEAFF.

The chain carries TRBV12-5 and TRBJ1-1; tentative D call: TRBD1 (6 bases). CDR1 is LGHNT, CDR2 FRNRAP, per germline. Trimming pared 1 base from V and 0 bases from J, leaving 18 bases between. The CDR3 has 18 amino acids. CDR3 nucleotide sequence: TGTGCTAGTGGTTTGGGAAACCCAACAGGGACAATGAACACTGAAGCTTTCTTT. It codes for CASGLGNPTGTMNTEAFF.

In nucleotides, the CDR3 is TGTGCCAGCAGCACCACTGACAGAAATCAGCCCCAGCATTTT. Translated, it gives CASSTTDRNQPQHF. This chain uses TRBV7-9 with TRBJ1-5; D possibly corresponds to TRBD1 (5 bases). The CDR3 consists of 14 residues. Germline V lookup: CDR1 SEHNR, CDR2 FQNEAQ (reference sequence). The ends were cut back, 5 bases at V and 4 bases at J, with 12 bases in the middle.

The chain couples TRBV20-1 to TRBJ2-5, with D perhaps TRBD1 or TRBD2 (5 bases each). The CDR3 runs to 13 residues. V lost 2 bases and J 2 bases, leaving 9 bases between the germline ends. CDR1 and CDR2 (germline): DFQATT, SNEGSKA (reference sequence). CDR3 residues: CSARRGRQETQYF. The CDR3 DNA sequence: TGCAGTGCTAGACGGGGCAGACAAGAGACCCAGTACTTC.

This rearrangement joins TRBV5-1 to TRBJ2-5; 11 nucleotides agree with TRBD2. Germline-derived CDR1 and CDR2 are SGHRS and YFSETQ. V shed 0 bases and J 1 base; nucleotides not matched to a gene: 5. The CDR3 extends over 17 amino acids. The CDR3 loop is CASSLATSGNFQETQYF. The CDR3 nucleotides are TGCGCCAGCAGCTTGGCGACTAGCGGGAACTTCCAAGAGACCCAGTACTTC.

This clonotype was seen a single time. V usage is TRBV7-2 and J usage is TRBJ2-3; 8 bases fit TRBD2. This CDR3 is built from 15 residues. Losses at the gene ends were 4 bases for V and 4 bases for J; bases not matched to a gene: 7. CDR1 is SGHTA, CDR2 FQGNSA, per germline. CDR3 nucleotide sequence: TGTGCCAGCAGCTCGCCCCCACTAGCGGCAGATACGCAGTATTTT. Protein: CASSSPPLAADTQYF.

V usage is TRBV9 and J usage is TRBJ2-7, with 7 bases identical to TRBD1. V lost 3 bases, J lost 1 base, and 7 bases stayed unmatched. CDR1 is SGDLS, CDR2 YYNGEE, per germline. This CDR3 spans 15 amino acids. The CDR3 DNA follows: TGTGCCAGCAGCGCCTTGACAGGGTTTTCCTACGAGCAGTACTTC. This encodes CASSALTGFSYEQYF.